The TCR beta chain described here comes from a study of T-cell reconstitution after alpha-beta-depleted transplantation in children. Germline V gives CDR1 MDHEN, CDR2 SYDVKM. Trimming left V 11 bases short and J 1 base short, with 14 bases between. There are 13 residues in the CDR3. For TCRbeta, the library was prepared with unique molecular identifiers. From the PCR reads, TCRdb called clonotypes with MiXCR, one entry per CDR3 protein. Of 600,000 to 700,000 distinct CDR3 sequences in the sample, approximately 15% were seen once. The rearrangement uses TRBV28 and TRBJ1-1, with D possibly being TRBD1 (5 bases). This specimen consisted of PBMCs from the stem cell graft donor, obtained from the stem cell graft. The clonotype comes from a human donor who donated a stem cell graft to a child with acute myeloid leukemia. The CDR3, as DNA: TGTGCCGCGGGGGGGTCGTCGAACACTGAAGCTTTCTTT. Translation gives CAAGGSSNTEAFF.